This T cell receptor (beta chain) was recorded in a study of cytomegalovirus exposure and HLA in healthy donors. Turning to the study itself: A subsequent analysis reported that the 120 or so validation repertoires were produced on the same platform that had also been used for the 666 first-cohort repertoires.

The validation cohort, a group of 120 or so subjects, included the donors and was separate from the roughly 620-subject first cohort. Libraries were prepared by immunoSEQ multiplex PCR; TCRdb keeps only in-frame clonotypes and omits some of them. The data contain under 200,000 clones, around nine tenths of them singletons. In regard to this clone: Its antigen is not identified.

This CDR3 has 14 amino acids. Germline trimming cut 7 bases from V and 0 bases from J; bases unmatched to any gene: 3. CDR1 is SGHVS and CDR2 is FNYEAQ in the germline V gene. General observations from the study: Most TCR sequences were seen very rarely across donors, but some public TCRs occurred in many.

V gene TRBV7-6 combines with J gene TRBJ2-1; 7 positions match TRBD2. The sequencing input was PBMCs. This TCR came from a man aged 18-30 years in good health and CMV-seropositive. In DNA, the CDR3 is TGTGCCAGCACTGGCGGGAGCTCCTACAATGAGCAGTTCTTC. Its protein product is CASTGGSSYNEQFF.